This T cell receptor beta chain came from a study of T cells after yellow fever vaccination. Study-level background: Fractions of limited cellularity were prepared by means of SMART-Seq v4 Ultra Low Input.

TCRdb reprocessed the 5' RACE reads with MiXCR, giving one entry per CDR3 protein. The sample gives approximately 510,000 distinct CDR3 sequences, 20% to 25% of which show up once; 16% is in the top ten. Trimming took 0 bases from V and 4 from J; bases not matched to a gene: 7. The CDR3 runs 16 residues. Germline V CDR1 and CDR2: SGHRS, YFSETQ. The source was PBMCs, collected about 20 days after the first yellow fever vaccination. The source is a young man who received the YFV17D yellow fever vaccine. V usage is TRBV5-1 and J usage is TRBJ1-5, with 7 bases fitting TRBD1. The CDR3 nucleotides are TGCGCCAGCAGCTTGGATCCGACAGGGCCGAATCAGCCCCAGCATTTT. This translates into CASSLDPTGPNQPQHF.